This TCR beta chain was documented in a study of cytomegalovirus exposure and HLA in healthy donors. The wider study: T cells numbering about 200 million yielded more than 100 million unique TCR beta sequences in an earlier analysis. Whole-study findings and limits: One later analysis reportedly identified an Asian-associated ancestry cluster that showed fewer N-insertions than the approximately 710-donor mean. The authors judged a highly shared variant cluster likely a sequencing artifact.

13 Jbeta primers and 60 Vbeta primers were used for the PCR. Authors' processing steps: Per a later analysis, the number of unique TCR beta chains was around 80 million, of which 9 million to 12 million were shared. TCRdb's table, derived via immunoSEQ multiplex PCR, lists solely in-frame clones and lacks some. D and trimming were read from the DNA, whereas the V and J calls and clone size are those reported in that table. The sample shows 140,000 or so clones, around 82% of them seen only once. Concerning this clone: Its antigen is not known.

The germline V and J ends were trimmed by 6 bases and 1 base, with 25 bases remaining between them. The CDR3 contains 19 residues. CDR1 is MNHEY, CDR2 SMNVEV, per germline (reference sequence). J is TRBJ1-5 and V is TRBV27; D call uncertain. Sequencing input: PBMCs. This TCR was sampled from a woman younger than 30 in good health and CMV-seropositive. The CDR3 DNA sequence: TGTGCCAGCAGGGGTGCGCGGGGTGAAGCAAGCAGGAGCAATCAGCCCCAGCATTTT. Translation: CASRGARGEASRSNQPQHF.